The 30 T cell receptor beta chains below were found in one sample sequenced in a study of T cell responses to AZD1222 COVID-19 vaccine. Only in-frame clones appear in the TCRdb table, and some are missing; sequencing was by immunoSEQ multiplex PCR. The repertoire holds 80,000 to 95,000 clones, with 85% to 90% as singletons. Material: peripheral blood, obtained on day 0 of MenACWY control vaccination. These receptors all stem from an adult in good health.

This chain uses TRBV11-2 with TRBJ2-7, with no clear D. CDR1 and CDR2 (germline): SGHAT, FQNNGV. This CDR3 is 11 amino acids long. V gave up 5 bases and J gave up 2 bases, with 4 bases separating them. CDR3 sequence reads: CASSRAYEQYF. CDR3 DNA sequence: TGTGCCAGCAGCCGGGCCTACGAGCAGTACTTC.

The DNA for the CDR3 is TGTGCCAGCAGTGAAGCGATAGGGGGATATGGCTACACCTTC. This codes for CASSEAIGGYGYTF. This rearrangement joins TRBV6-1 to TRBJ1-2; possible D gene TRBD1, 6 bases. The CDR3 is 14 residues long. Germline V gene lookup returns CDR1 MNHNS and CDR2 SASEGT. Trimming removed 0 bases from V and 5 bases from J, with 10 bases in between.

The chain joins TRBV28 to TRBJ1-1; 7 nucleotides line up with TRBD1. Germline CDR1 is MDHEN and CDR2 is SYDVKM. Trimming cost V 3 bases and J 7 bases; bases outside gene matches: 8. The CDR3 is 14 amino acids. The CDR3 here is CASSFGRGGNEAFF. The CDR3 DNA is TGTGCCAGCAGTTTTGGGCGAGGGGGCAATGAAGCTTTCTTT.

This chain uses TRBV12-3 or TRBV12-4 with TRBJ1-1; D call uncertain. V was cut by 3 bases and J by 4 bases, with 9 bases left in between. The CDR3 extends over 13 amino acids. CDR3 bases: TGTGCCAGCAGTTTCTTCGAGAGCACTGAAGCTTTCTTT. Translation: CASSFFESTEAFF.

V is TRBV3-1 (or the pseudogene TRBV3-2) and J is TRBJ2-1; 11 bases align to TRBD2. The CDR3 length is 15 residues. Germline V gives CDR1 LGHDT, CDR2 YNNKEL (reference sequence). Germline trimming cut 3 bases from V and 10 bases from J; bases unmatched to any gene: 8. CDR3 nucleotide sequence: TGTGCCAGCAGCCAGGTTAGCGGGGGGGCTGAGGAGCAGTTCTTC. Protein product: CASSQVSGGAEEQFF.

V gene TRBV3-1 (or the pseudogene TRBV3-2) combines with J gene TRBJ1-6; D gene uncertain. V was pared by 0 bases and J by 9 bases, with 6 bases between. The germline gives CDR1 LGHDT, CDR2 YNNKEL (reference sequence). The CDR3 totals 13 residues. CDR3 loop: CASSQDRSSPLHF. The CDR3 bases are TGTGCCAGCAGCCAAGATCGTAGTTCACCCCTCCACTTT.

The V gene is TRBV3-1 (or the pseudogene TRBV3-2), the J gene TRBJ2-3; D is perhaps TRBD2 (7 bases). Germline V gene lookup returns CDR1 LGHDT and CDR2 YNNKEL (reference sequence). This CDR3 contains 16 residues. Trimming stripped 1 base from V and 0 bases from J, with 11 bases between. The chain's CDR3 is CASSQAGGGSTDTQYF. CDR3 in DNA: TGTGCCAGCAGCCAAGCGGGCGGGGGCAGCACAGATACGCAGTATTTT.

V usage is TRBV7-3 and J usage is TRBJ2-7; perhaps TRBD1 as D (6 bases). The V gene's germline CDR1 is SGHTA and CDR2 FQGTGA. This CDR3 is 13 amino acids long. The ends were cut back, 3 bases at V and 7 bases at J, with 13 bases in the middle. CDR3 nucleotides: TGTGCCAGCAGCTTCTCGGACAGTACTGAGCAGTACTTC. Translated, it gives CASSFSDSTEQYF.

The genes are TRBV6-2 or TRBV6-3 and TRBJ2-5, with 8 bases matching TRBD2. Germline values: CDR1 MNHEY, CDR2 SVGEGT. This CDR3 has 15 residues. V was pared by 5 bases and J by 5 bases, with 10 bases of the junction left unmatched. CDR3 protein: CASSGRAGDRETQYF. The DNA for the CDR3 is TGTGCCAGCAGTGGAAGAGCGGGGGATCGGGAGACCCAGTACTTC.

This chain joins TRBV3-1 (or the pseudogene TRBV3-2) and TRBJ2-1; D perhaps matches TRBD2 (7 bases). CDR1 and CDR2 from the germline V gene are LGHDT and YNNKEL (reference sequence). Trimming shortened V by 5 bases and J by 1 base, and 15 bases separated the two germline ends. This CDR3 spans 16 amino acids. The CDR3 DNA reads TGTGCCAGCAGCTATGGGCGGGGGCGGTCCTACAATGAGCAGTTCTTC. This encodes CASSYGRGRSYNEQFF.

DNA for the CDR3: TGCGCCAGCAGTCAATCGTGGCAGGGCAATCAGCCCCAGCATTTT. Translation gives CASSQSWQGNQPQHF. V is TRBV23-1 and J is TRBJ1-5; D is unresolved. TRBV23-1 is noted as an ORF with a role that remains uncertain. The CDR3 length is 15 residues. Trimming pared 0 bases from V and 2 bases from J, leaving 8 bases between.

This chain links TRBV9 with TRBJ1-3; D may be TRBD1 (5 bases). V gave up 3 bases and J gave up 2 bases, with 12 bases separating them. The CDR3 runs 15 residues. Looked up from germline, CDR1 is SGDLS and CDR2 is YYNGEE. CDR3 coding DNA: TGTGCCAGCAGCGACATCAGGGATCCTGGAAACACCATATATTTT. Amino acid sequence: CASSDIRDPGNTIYF.

The chain couples TRBV10-1 to TRBJ1-5; 7 nucleotides match TRBD1. CDR3 size: 16 residues. J lost 0 bases, V lost 10 bases, and 12 bases had no gene match. CDR1 is WNHNN, CDR2 SYGVQD, per germline (reference sequence). Here the CDR3 reads CANLTGSKYSNQPQHF. Here the CDR3 DNA reads TGCGCCAACCTGACAGGGTCTAAGTATAGCAATCAGCCCCAGCATTTT.

The sample holds one count of this clone. J is TRBJ1-2 and V is TRBV4-3; 9 bases align to TRBD1. The CDR3 consists of 16 residues. CDR1 LGHNA and CDR2 YSLEER come from the germline V gene. V was clipped by 4 bases and J by 6 bases; unmatched bases: 12. CDR3 DNA sequence: TGCGCCAGCAGCCTCAAGCCTACAGGGGGCGAAAATGGCTACACCTTC. This sequence encodes CASSLKPTGGENGYTF.

The chain uses TRBV6-1 and TRBJ1-4; D not certain. CDR3 length: 14 residues. Germline V gene lookup returns CDR1 MNHNS and CDR2 SASEGT. Trimming removed 0 bases at V and 4 bases at J, with 6 bases between. The CDR3 region has the DNA TGTGCCAGCAGTGAAGCCTGGGTTAATGAAAAACTGTTTTTT. Protein product: CASSEAWVNEKLFF.

The rearrangement links TRBV3-1 (or the pseudogene TRBV3-2) to TRBJ1-1; 10 bases fit TRBD1. Per germline, CDR1 LGHDT and CDR2 YNNKEL (reference sequence). V lost 4 bases, J lost 4 bases, and 15 bases stayed unmatched. CDR3 size: 18 residues. CDR3 sequence (DNA): TGTGCCAGCAGCCCTGTCCCGGGACAGGGGACCGTGGGCACTGAAGCTTTCTTT. It specifies CASSPVPGQGTVGTEAFF.

The chain combines TRBV28 with TRBJ1-5; possibly TRBD1 for D (5 bases). V dropped 5 bases and J dropped 5 bases, with 10 bases sitting between them. The germline V gene has CDR1 MDHEN and CDR2 SYDVKM. There are 13 residues in the CDR3. The CDR3 nucleotides read TGTGCCAGCAGTCTTAGGGACGATCAGCCCCAGCATTTT. Protein: CASSLRDDQPQHF. Supplemented by reference TRBV28 and TRBJ1-5, the full variable domain reads DVKVTQSSRYLVKRTGEKVFLECVQDMDHENMFWYRQDPGLGLRLIYFSYDVKMKEKGDIPEGYSVSREKKERFSLILESASTNQTSMYLCASSLRDDQPQHFGDGTRLSIL.

The rearrangement links TRBV12-3 or TRBV12-4 to TRBJ1-6; D gene uncertain. V was clipped by 3 bases and J by 12 bases, with 12 bases between them. The CDR3 sequence is 13 residues long. The chain's CDR3 is CASSLAGGGPLHF. For the CDR3, the DNA is TGTGCCAGCAGTTTGGCGGGCGGCGGACCCCTCCACTTT.

The rearrangement links TRBV9 to TRBJ1-4; TRBD1 matches at 9 bases. V shed 4 bases, J shed 3 bases, and the junction held 7 bases outside the gene matches. CDR3 size: 16 residues. Germline V gene sequence: CDR1 SGDLS, CDR2 YYNGEE. CDR3 nucleotides: TGTGCCAGCAGCAGAGGACAGGGGCCATCTAATGAAAAACTGTTTTTT. This translates into CASSRGQGPSNEKLFF.

The rearrangement joins TRBV10-3 to TRBJ1-2; 8 positions match TRBD1. With 2 bases clipped from V and 8 bases from J, the junction kept 7 bases outside the gene matches. Germline CDR1 ENHRY, CDR2 SYGVKD. The CDR3 has 14 amino acids. The CDR3 loop reads CAISELGQGRGYTF. DNA for the CDR3: TGTGCCATCAGTGAGCTTGGACAGGGCCGGGGCTACACCTTC.

The chain is built from TRBV10-3 and TRBJ2-3; 8 bases fit TRBD1. CDR1 and CDR2 from the germline V gene are ENHRY and SYGVKD. The CDR3 is 14 amino acids. With 5 bases clipped from V and 14 bases from J, the junction kept 15 bases outside the gene matches. This CDR3 is CAISQDRVTSNGYF. The CDR3 nucleotides read TGTGCCATCAGTCAGGACAGGGTCACCTCGAACGGGTATTTT.

V gene TRBV3-1 (or the pseudogene TRBV3-2) combines with J gene TRBJ1-2; no reliable D call. This CDR3 has 14 residues. Germline V gene sequence: CDR1 LGHDT, CDR2 YNNKEL (reference sequence). V dropped 1 base and J dropped 0 bases, with 6 bases sitting between them. The CDR3 region is CASSQGRANYGYTF. CDR3 in DNA: TGTGCCAGCAGCCAAGGGAGGGCTAACTATGGCTACACCTTC.

This clone was observed a single time. This chain links TRBV7-6 with TRBJ2-7, with no clear D. This CDR3 comprises 13 residues. Germline CDR1 is SGHVS and CDR2 is FNYEAQ. Trimming stripped 2 bases from V and 5 bases from J, with 10 bases between. The CDR3 coding sequence is TGTGCCAGCAGCTTAAATGTCTACAACGAGCAGTACTTC. Translating it yields CASSLNVYNEQYF.

The V call is TRBV2, the J call TRBJ2-7, with D tentatively TRBD1 (5 bases). V shed 3 bases and J shed 3 bases, with 12 bases lying between them. The CDR3 totals 14 residues. Germline CDR1 is SNHLY and CDR2 is FYNNEI. In nucleotides, the CDR3 is TGTGCCAGCAGTGAGAGAGGCAGGGTCTACGAGCAGTACTTC. Its protein is CASSERGRVYEQYF.

V usage is TRBV4-3 and J usage is TRBJ2-7; TRBD2 might be the D (5 bases). The CDR3 consists of 16 residues. Germline lookup yields CDR1 LGHNA and CDR2 YSLEER. V gave up 0 bases and J gave up 0 bases, with 12 bases separating them. The CDR3 bases are TGCGCCAGCAGCCAAGATGACGGGGAGAGCTCCTACGAGCAGTACTTC. Encoded protein: CASSQDDGESSYEQYF.

DNA for the CDR3: TGTGCCAGCACCCTGACAGACACTAACTATGGCTACACCTTC. Its translation is CASTLTDTNYGYTF. The chain couples TRBV6-5 to TRBJ1-2; possible D gene TRBD1, 5 bases. Germline V gene lookup returns CDR1 MNHEY and CDR2 SVGAGI. This CDR3 spans 14 amino acids. V dropped 7 bases and J dropped 0 bases, with 12 bases sitting between them.

The rearrangement links TRBV7-2 to TRBJ1-2; 7 bases agree with TRBD1. The CDR3 has 14 residues. Trimming took 3 bases from V and 8 from J; bases not matched to a gene: 9. Germline CDR1 SGHTA, CDR2 FQGNSA. The CDR3 DNA follows: TGTGCCAGCAGCTTCCTGACAGGGAGAAGGGGCTACACCTTC. As protein: CASSFLTGRRGYTF. Full variable domain (rest looked up from reference TRBV7-2 and TRBJ1-2): GAGVSQSPSNKVTEKGKDVELRCDPISGHTALYWYRQSLGQGLEFLIYFQGNSAPDKSGLPSDRFSAERTGGSVSTLTIQRTQQEDSAVYLCASSFLTGRRGYTFGSGTRLTVV.

The J gene is TRBJ2-6, the V gene TRBV5-1, with unresolved D. Looked up from germline, CDR1 is SGHRS and CDR2 is YFSETQ. The CDR3 consists of 19 residues. Trimming left V 3 bases short and J 0 bases short, with 19 bases between. This chain's CDR3 is CASSSIPSRPPSGANVLTF. The CDR3 coding sequence is TGCGCCAGCAGCTCCATCCCCTCAAGACCGCCCTCTGGGGCCAACGTCCTGACTTTC.

The chain joins TRBV18 to TRBJ2-4; D is undetermined. Between the trimmed V and J ends, which lost 2 bases and 0 bases, there was a span of 5 bases. The CDR3 totals 14 residues. CDR1 is KGHSH and CDR2 is LQKENI in the germline V gene. The CDR3, as DNA: TGTGCCAGCTCACCAGTAGAAGCCAAAAACATTCAGTACTTC. This encodes CASSPVEAKNIQYF.

The chain recombines TRBV5-5 with TRBJ2-7; tentative D call: TRBD1 (5 bases). Trimming took off 0 bases at V and 4 bases at J, with 11 bases between the two ends. This CDR3 is built from 14 residues. CDR1 is SGHKS, CDR2 YYEKEE, per germline (reference sequence). The CDR3 protein is CASSLVAGKYEQYF. The CDR3 nucleotides read TGTGCCAGCAGCTTGGTGGCAGGGAAGTACGAGCAGTACTTC.